This entry is about one T cell receptor beta chain. The data were obtained in a study of PD-1 blockade in mismatch repair-deficient tumors. Libraries were prepared by immunoSEQ multiplex PCR; TCRdb keeps only in-frame clonotypes and omits some of them. The sample records approximately 79,000 clones, 80% to 90% being singletons. This sample comprised peripheral blood, obtained 44 weeks after starting pembrolizumab. The receptor comes from an adult with mismatch repair-deficient cancer.

CDR3 coding DNA: TGTGCCAGCAGTGAAGTTCGACAGGGGGCCTTTGAAAAACTGTTTTTT. This encodes CASSEVRQGAFEKLFF. J is TRBJ1-4 and V is TRBV25-1; TRBD1 aligns across 10 bases. The V and J ends lost 2 bases and 7 bases, in that order; junction bases with no gene match: 7. CDR3 length equals 16 residues. From germline, CDR1 is MGHDK and CDR2 SYGVNS.